The 19 T cell receptor beta chains reported below all come from one sample, sequenced in a study of beta chain features in type 1 diabetes. General study findings and limits: Within each of all four CD4+ subsets, Type 1 diabetes patients had TCRB CDR3s that were moderately but significantly shorter.

Expressed TCRB transcripts were sequenced because the isolated RNA had all been reverse transcribed beforehand. Profiled with immunoSEQ multiplex PCR; TCRdb holds only in-frame clones, not every one. The data contain approximately 730,000 clones, around an eighth of them singletons. Their antigens are not known. The sample taken for sequencing was naive CD4+ T cells from blood. These receptors originate from a man aged 18 to 30 with type 1 diabetes.

This clone occurred a few times. This chain uses TRBV10-1 with TRBJ2-7; TRBD2 matches at 13 bases. Unmatched junction bases numbered 9, after V lost 0 bases and J lost 1 base. Germline V gene lookup returns CDR1 WNHNN and CDR2 SYGVQD (reference sequence). The CDR3 is 19 residues long. The CDR3 nucleotides read TGCGCCAGCAGTGAGTCGATTCCGGGACTAGCGGGGTCATCCTACGAGCAGTACTTC. Translating it yields CASSESIPGLAGSSYEQYF.

This clone was recorded a few times. This chain links TRBV5-1 with TRBJ2-5; perhaps TRBD1 as D (5 bases). Per the germline V gene, CDR1 is SGHRS and CDR2 is YFSETQ. V lost 1 base to trimming and J lost 2 bases, with 15 bases between them. The CDR3 length is 16 residues. For the CDR3, the DNA is TGCGCCAGCAGCTTGTCCACATATAGGGGTCAAGAGACCCAGTACTTC. Translated, it gives CASSLSTYRGQETQYF. Full variable domain (outside the CDR3, taken from reference TRBV5-1 and TRBJ2-5): KAGVTQTPRYLIKTRGQQVTLSCSPISGHRSVSWYQQTPGQGLQFLFEYFSETQRNKGNFPGRFSGRQFSNSRSEMNVSTLELGDSALYLCASSLSTYRGQETQYFGPGTRLLVL.

The chain employs TRBV10-2 and TRBJ1-4; weak D call: TRBD1 (6 bases). The CDR3 has 13 residues. V lost 6 bases, J lost 6 bases, and 11 bases lay in between. Germline lookup yields CDR1 WSHSY and CDR2 SAAADI. The CDR3 sequence: CASRKGHDEKLFF. The CDR3 DNA reads as TGCGCCAGCAGGAAGGGACACGATGAAAAACTGTTTTTT.

This chain uses TRBV25-1 with TRBJ1-4, with unresolved D. The length of the CDR3 is 14 residues. Between the trimmed V and J ends, which lost 3 bases and 4 bases, there was a span of 9 bases. Germline values: CDR1 MGHDK, CDR2 SYGVNS. CDR3 sequence (DNA): TGTGCCAGCAGTGATCCCTCCGGTAATGAAAAACTGTTTTTT. Its translation: CASSDPSGNEKLFF.

This chain uses TRBV5-1 with TRBJ2-3; D gene ambiguous. The germline CDR1 and CDR2 sequences are SGHRS and YFSETQ. The length of the CDR3 is 14 residues. Trimming shortened V by 3 bases and J by 0 bases, and 8 bases separated the two germline ends. CDR3 amino acids: CASSSATSTDTQYF. The CDR3, as DNA: TGCGCCAGCAGCTCAGCCACCAGCACAGATACGCAGTATTTT.

This clone was counted between two and nine times. This chain joins TRBV5-8 and TRBJ2-7; 8 bases line up with TRBD1. V trimming: 4 bases; J trimming: 4 bases; junction bases outside the gene matches: 13. CDR1 and CDR2 from the germline V gene are SGHTS and YDEGEE. The CDR3 covers 16 residues. The CDR3 loop is CASSPNQGADSYEQYF. In nucleotides, the CDR3 is TGTGCCAGCAGCCCTAACCAGGGGGCGGACTCGTACGAGCAGTACTTC.

This clone has just a few counts. The rearrangement links TRBV7-2 to TRBJ2-3, with D perhaps being TRBD1 or TRBD2 (6 bases each). The germline CDR1 and CDR2 sequences are SGHTA and FQGNSA. Deletions cut 5 bases from V and 4 bases from J, with 19 bases between. The CDR3 has 16 residues. The CDR3 DNA follows: TGTGCCAGCAGCCCCCAGGGGCGGGGATCCGCAGATACGCAGTATTTT. This codes for CASSPQGRGSADTQYF. Variable domain in full (rest from reference TRBV7-2 and TRBJ2-3): GAGVSQSPSNKVTEKGKDVELRCDPISGHTALYWYRQSLGQGLEFLIYFQGNSAPDKSGLPSDRFSAERTGGSVSTLTIQRTQQEDSAVYLCASSPQGRGSADTQYFGPGTRLTVL.

This clone was seen only a few times. The chain carries TRBV21-1 and TRBJ2-2; no check of the table's D call, TRBD1, against the DNA was made. TRBV21-1 has pseudogene status. This CDR3 region has 16 residues. CDR3 nucleotide sequence: TGTGCCAGCAGCACCAGACAGCGACCGCGGACCGGGGAGCTGTTTTTT. Amino acid sequence: CASSTRQRPRTGELFF.

Only a few counts were recorded for this clone. The gene calls are TRBV29-1 and TRBJ1-2; weak D call: TRBD1 (5 bases). Trimming took 6 bases from V and 0 from J, leaving 17 bases between them. The germline V gene encodes CDR1 SQVTM and CDR2 ANQGSEA. CDR3 length equals 15 residues. The CDR3 spells CSVDPYRIANYGYTF. The CDR3 DNA is TGCAGCGTGGACCCTTACAGGATAGCTAACTATGGCTACACCTTC.

This clone has a handful of counts. The chain uses TRBV5-6 and TRBJ2-3; tentative D call: TRBD1 (6 bases). Trimming removed 2 bases from V and 3 bases from J, with 13 bases in between. Germline lookup yields CDR1 SGHDT and CDR2 YYEEEE. CDR3 length equals 15 residues. CDR3 nucleotide sequence: TGTGCCAGCAGCTTTAAAACAGGGATGACAGATACGCAGTATTTT. It encodes CASSFKTGMTDTQYF.

This clone was detected only a few times. The J gene is TRBJ2-7, the V gene TRBV11-3, with unresolved D. CDR3 size: 12 residues. The V end was cut by 1 base, the J end by 5 bases, with 6 bases between. The germline CDR1 and CDR2 sequences are SGHNT and YENEEA. The CDR3 region is CASSLAVNEQYF. The CDR3 DNA is TGTGCCAGCAGCTTAGCAGTTAACGAGCAGTACTTC.

The sample holds a few counts of this clone. The sample has other DNA sequences that encode this CDR3 too. The chain couples TRBV7-9 to TRBJ1-1; 8 positions agree with TRBD1. CDR3 size: 13 residues. J lost 4 bases, V lost 5 bases, and 3 bases had no gene match. Germline values: CDR1 SEHNR, CDR2 FQNEAQ (reference sequence). DNA for the CDR3: TGTGCCAGCAGCCTTGGGACAGGCACTGAAGCTTTCTTT. It translates to CASSLGTGTEAFF.

This clone was detected a few times. J is TRBJ2-7 and V is TRBV6-6; 7 bases are shared with TRBD2. Germline V CDR1 and CDR2: MNHNY, SVGAGI (reference sequence). This CDR3 comprises 13 residues. With 6 bases clipped from V and 5 bases from J, the junction kept 7 bases outside the gene matches. The CDR3 loop reads CASSSPAGNEQYF. CDR3 DNA sequence: TGTGCCAGCAGCTCCCCAGCGGGGAACGAGCAGTACTTC.

The V gene is TRBV29-1, the J gene TRBJ1-1; D is undetermined. The germline V gene has CDR1 SQVTM and CDR2 ANQGSEA. V gave up 4 bases and J gave up 7 bases, with 22 bases separating them. The CDR3 extends over 15 amino acids. The CDR3, as DNA: TGCAGCGTTGTAACTACCCCCCTGGGAAAAAATGAAGCTTTCTTT. This translates into CSVVTTPLGKNEAFF.

The chain recombines TRBV10-2 with TRBJ1-1; D is possibly TRBD1 (5 bases). Trimming took 6 bases from V and 6 from J, leaving 14 bases between them. The germline gives CDR1 WSHSY, CDR2 SAAADI. The CDR3 sequence is 13 residues long. CDR3 in DNA: TGCGCCAGCAGCTCCGCGGAAGGGGCTGAAGCTTTCTTT. Translation: CASSSAEGAEAFF.

The chain employs TRBV7-9 and TRBJ2-1; TRBD1 agrees at 7 bases. The junction had 5 bases not matched to a gene; V was cut back by 5 bases and J by 4 bases. Germline V CDR1 and CDR2: SEHNR, FQNEAQ (reference sequence). This CDR3 has 14 residues. The CDR3 sequence: CASSGDSLYNEQFF. The CDR3 region has the DNA TGTGCCAGCAGCGGGGACAGCTTATACAATGAGCAGTTCTTC.

This clone has just a few counts. The chain links TRBV30 to TRBJ2-2, with 11 bases aligning to TRBD1. The trim removed 7 bases at V and 6 bases at J, leaving 7 bases unmatched. From germline, CDR1 is GTSNPN and CDR2 SVGIG (reference sequence). This CDR3 comprises 14 residues. The CDR3 loop reads CAYYPGQGAGELFF. CDR3 coding DNA: TGTGCCTATTACCCGGGACAGGGGGCCGGGGAGCTGTTTTTT. Drawing the rest from reference TRBV30 and TRBJ2-2, the complete variable domain is SQTIHQWPATLVQPVGSPLSLECTVEGTSNPNLYWYRQAAGRGLQLLFYSVGIGQISSEVPQNLSASRPQDRQFILSSKKLLLSDSGFYLCAYYPGQGAGELFFGEGSRLTVL.

The genes are TRBV27 and TRBJ1-6, with D perhaps TRBD1 (5 bases). Per germline, CDR1 MNHEY and CDR2 SMNVEV (reference sequence). V lost 9 bases and J lost 10, with 22 bases in between. The CDR3 contains 15 residues. CDR3 bases: TGTGCCAGTCGCACGCTACAAGGGGTAGAATCACCCCTCCACTTT. This translates into CASRTLQGVESPLHF.

This clone appeared a few times. The chain is built from TRBV5-4 and TRBJ1-1; no clear D gene. The CDR3 runs to 15 residues. V lost 3 bases to trimming and J lost 0 bases, with 12 bases between them. The V gene's germline CDR1 is SGHNT and CDR2 YYREEE (reference sequence). CDR3 region: CASSSQTPMNTEAFF. The CDR3 region has the DNA TGTGCCAGCAGCTCACAAACACCGATGAACACTGAAGCTTTCTTT. The full variable domain, with the rest looked up from reference TRBV5-4 and TRBJ1-1, is ETGVTQSPTHLIKTRGQQVTLRCSSQSGHNTVSWYQQALGQGPQFIFQYYREEENGRGNFPPRFSGLQFPNYSSELNVNALELDDSALYLCASSSQTPMNTEAFFGQGTRLTVV.